This TCR beta chain is from a study of shared clonotypes between healthy human individuals. Overall study: Those who served as donors were a couple of women and three men between the ages of 18 and 49.

The naive CD8 fraction comprised CD45RO-negative cells positively selected for CCR7 and excluded terminally differentiated effector memory CD45RA+ cells. This table comes from immunoSEQ multiplex PCR, and its TCRdb copy is limited to in-frame clones, with some not included. This sample yields about 1,900,000 clones, of which over 85% are seen a single time; 1.2% belongs to the top ten. Trimming cost V 7 bases and J 14 bases, with 20 bases left between them. Germline CDR1 and CDR2: ENHRY and SYGVKD. The length of the CDR3 is 13 residues. This rearrangement joins TRBV10-3 to TRBJ1-4; possible D gene TRBD1, 6 bases. Sequences were obtained from naive CD8+ T cells sorted from blood. This clonotype was sampled from a man younger than 30 in good health. The CDR3 DNA reads as TGTGCCATCATCCGATCAGGGGCGGCTGGGCTGTTTTTT. Amino acids: CAIIRSGAAGLFF.